These 27 T cell receptor beta chains originate from one sample sequenced in a study of resident and recirculating memory T cells in vitiligo. Clones were sequenced by immunoSEQ multiplex PCR, and TCRdb holds only the in-frame ones, with some missing. The sample includes 65,000 to 80,000 clones, about 91% of them seen just once. The sequenced sample consisted of blood. These receptors were obtained from a male donor with vitiligo.

V usage is TRBV14 and J usage is TRBJ1-2, with 9 bases aligning to TRBD1. The CDR3 is made up of 14 amino acids. Germline CDR1 reads SGHDN; CDR2 reads FVKESK. V dropped 6 bases and J dropped 4; count of bases not matched to a gene: 6. The CDR3 coding sequence is TGTGCCAGCAGTCCCCGGGACAGGGTCTATGGCTACACCTTC. This gives the protein CASSPRDRVYGYTF.

V gene TRBV27 combines with J gene TRBJ2-1; 8 bases are shared with TRBD2. Germline assignment: CDR1 MNHEY and CDR2 SMNVEV (reference sequence). The V and J ends lost 5 bases and 6 bases, in that order; junction bases with no gene match: 9. This CDR3 is 15 amino acids long. In DNA, the CDR3 is TGTGCCAGCAGTACGAGCGGGAGTGGAGGCAATGAGCAGTTCTTC. This encodes CASSTSGSGGNEQFF.

The genes are TRBV6-1 and TRBJ1-1; the match to TRBD1 covers 9 bases. The CDR3 runs 16 residues. CDR1 and CDR2 from the germline V gene are MNHNS and SASEGT. V dropped 3 bases and J dropped 6; count of bases not matched to a gene: 11. Here the CDR3 DNA reads TGTGCCAGCAGTGATATCTCCGGACAGGGGATATCTGAAGCTTTCTTT. The encoded protein is CASSDISGQGISEAFF.

The count of this clone is one. The chain joins TRBV27 to TRBJ2-3; TRBD2 matches at 12 bases. The trim removed 4 bases at V and 1 base at J, leaving 9 bases unmatched. This CDR3 region has 18 residues. The germline V gene encodes CDR1 MNHEY and CDR2 SMNVEV (reference sequence). The CDR3 sequence is CASSSRLAGEARTDTQYF. As DNA, the CDR3 is TGTGCCAGCAGTTCCCGACTAGCGGGAGAAGCCCGCACAGATACGCAGTATTTT.

The V gene is TRBV11-3, the J gene TRBJ2-7; 8 nucleotides align to TRBD2. J lost 0 bases, V lost 8 bases, and 6 bases had no gene match. The CDR3 runs 14 residues. Germline CDR1 is SGHNT and CDR2 is YENEEA. The DNA of the CDR3 is TGTGCCAGCTCGGGTAGCGGGAACTCCTACGAGCAGTACTTC. Its translation: CASSGSGNSYEQYF.

The gene calls are TRBV27 and TRBJ2-1; TRBD2 matches at 9 bases. Per the germline V gene, CDR1 is MNHEY and CDR2 is SMNVEV (reference sequence). There are 17 residues in the CDR3. Trimming at V came to 6 bases and at J to 5 bases, leaving 14 bases not matched to a gene. As DNA, the CDR3 is TGTGCCAGCAGAGTAAGAGCGGGAGGCCGTGGCCACAATGAGCAGTTCTTC. This sequence encodes CASRVRAGGRGHNEQFF.

Here the CDR3 reads CASSGPEGEGVYNEQFF. The CDR3, as DNA: TGTGCCAGCAGCGGGCCGGAAGGGGAAGGGGTCTACAATGAGCAGTTCTTC. The chain recombines TRBV11-2 with TRBJ2-1; TRBD1 might be the D (5 bases). The CDR3 contains 17 residues. Germline loops: CDR1 SGHAT, CDR2 FQNNGV. V lost 5 bases and J lost 3, with 20 bases in between.

The CDR3 region has the DNA TGCGCCAGCAGCCAAGAACGGACTAGCGGGAGCCGTACAGATACGCAGTATTTT. This sequence encodes CASSQERTSGSRTDTQYF. This chain joins TRBV4-3 and TRBJ2-3, with 13 bases aligning to TRBD2. The V gene end was trimmed by 0 bases and the J gene end by 3 bases; junction bases not matched to a gene: 6. The germline V gene encodes CDR1 LGHNA and CDR2 YSLEER. The CDR3 contains 18 residues.

The V and J genes are TRBV15 and TRBJ2-2; TRBD1 matches at 7 bases. CDR1 and CDR2 (germline): LNHNV, YYDKDF (reference sequence). This CDR3 comprises 14 residues. The V segment lost 5 bases and the J segment 3 bases; nucleotides outside the gene matches: 3. CDR3 bases: TGTGCCACCAGCGGGACAGAGGACACCGGGGAGCTGTTTTTT. As protein: CATSGTEDTGELFF.

In DNA, the CDR3 is TGTGCCAGCAGCTTAGTTTGGGCGCGCCCCGCCTACGAGCAGTACTTC. As protein: CASSLVWARPAYEQYF. The rearrangement links TRBV7-8 to TRBJ2-7; D remains ambiguous. V was shortened by 1 base and J by 2 bases, with 15 bases between the two germline ends. The V gene's germline CDR1 is SGHVS and CDR2 FQNEAQ. This CDR3 comprises 16 residues.

This chain links TRBV7-9 with TRBJ2-7; tentative D call: TRBD2 (7 bases). Trimming stripped 5 bases from V and 0 bases from J, with 14 bases between. Germline V CDR1 and CDR2: SEHNR, FQNEAQ (reference sequence). This CDR3 is built from 15 residues. The CDR3 region has the DNA TGTGCCAGCAGCCCGAGGGGGGGGCTCTCCTACGAGCAGTACTTC. It translates to CASSPRGGLSYEQYF.

This clone showed up just once. This rearrangement joins TRBV10-3 to TRBJ2-6; D might be TRBD2 (5 bases). The CDR3 loop spans 14 amino acids. V lost 8 bases and J lost 1, with 9 bases in between. CDR1 is ENHRY, CDR2 SYGVKD, per germline. The DNA for the CDR3 is TGTGCCATCTCTAGGGAGTCTGGGGCCAACGTCCTGACTTTC. Translation gives CAISRESGANVLTF.

This chain connects TRBV28 to TRBJ2-7, with 9 bases matching TRBD1. The germline V gene encodes CDR1 MDHEN and CDR2 SYDVKM. The CDR3 totals 14 residues. Unmatched junction bases numbered 7, after V lost 4 bases and J lost 6 bases. The CDR3 protein is CASSSGTGLSEQYF. DNA of the CDR3: TGTGCCAGCAGTTCCGGGACAGGGTTGTCCGAGCAGTACTTC.

The rearrangement joins TRBV7-8 to TRBJ1-5; D may be TRBD1 (5 bases). Germline-derived CDR1 and CDR2 are SGHVS and FQNEAQ. This CDR3 spans 15 amino acids. V dropped 5 bases and J dropped 0 bases, with 11 bases sitting between them. CDR3: CASSQGRISNQPQHF. For the CDR3, the DNA is TGTGCCAGCAGCCAGGGCAGGATTAGCAATCAGCCCCAGCATTTT.

This chain uses TRBV29-1 with TRBJ2-1; the match to TRBD2 covers 12 bases. This CDR3 has 13 residues. V lost 8 bases, J lost 7 bases, and 6 bases stayed unmatched. The germline gives CDR1 SQVTM, CDR2 ANQGSEA. CDR3 nucleotide sequence: TGCAGCCTCACTAGCGGGGGGTGGAATGAGCAGTTCTTC. It specifies CSLTSGGWNEQFF.

The chain carries TRBV10-1 and TRBJ2-3; 8 nucleotides agree with TRBD2. CDR3 size: 13 residues. CDR1 is WNHNN, CDR2 SYGVQD, per germline (reference sequence). With V trimmed by 5 bases and J by 4 bases, 2 bases remained unmatched. The CDR3 bases are TGCGCCAGCAGTAGCGGGAGCCCAGATACGCAGTATTTT. It is translated as CASSSGSPDTQYF.

The rearrangement links TRBV4-3 to TRBJ1-2; D uncertain. CDR3 length: 15 amino acids. Trimming shortened V by 4 bases and J by 2 bases, and 14 bases separated the two germline ends. From germline, CDR1 is LGHNA and CDR2 YSLEER. CDR3 amino acids: CASSPQARENYGYTF. The CDR3 nucleotides are TGCGCCAGCAGCCCACAAGCTCGGGAAAACTATGGCTACACCTTC.

V usage is TRBV19 and J usage is TRBJ2-3; 9 positions agree with TRBD2. Trimming removed 3 bases from V and 6 bases from J; junction bases left unmatched: 4. Germline loops: CDR1 LNHDA, CDR2 SQIVND (reference sequence). CDR3 length: 14 amino acids. The CDR3 is CASSIQAGGDTQYF. In DNA, the CDR3 is TGTGCCAGTAGTATCCAAGCGGGAGGCGATACGCAGTATTTT.

CDR3 coding DNA: TGTGCCAGTAGTCAGGGAGGGCCCTCCTACAATGAGCAGTTCTTC. It encodes CASSQGGPSYNEQFF. V is TRBV19 and J is TRBJ2-1; 7 nucleotides align to TRBD2. The germline gives CDR1 LNHDA, CDR2 SQIVND (reference sequence). The V segment lost 5 bases and the J segment 0 bases; nucleotides outside the gene matches: 4. The CDR3 totals 15 residues.

The V and J genes are TRBV13 and TRBJ1-2; 7 nucleotides match TRBD1. From germline, CDR1 is PRHDT and CDR2 FYEKMQ (reference sequence). The trim removed 5 bases at V and 0 bases at J, leaving 12 bases unmatched. This CDR3 is built from 17 residues. The CDR3 nucleotides are TGTGCCAGCAGCCCCCCCTGGTCGGGACAGCCTAACTATGGCTACACCTTC. Translation gives CASSPPWSGQPNYGYTF.

The genes are TRBV28 and TRBJ2-1; D is perhaps TRBD1 (6 bases). There are 13 residues in the CDR3. Trimming left V 3 bases short and J 5 bases short, with 8 bases between. Per the germline V gene, CDR1 is MDHEN and CDR2 is SYDVKM. The DNA of the CDR3 is TGTGCCAGCAGTTTGGCAGGGGACAATGAGCAGTTCTTC. Translated, it gives CASSLAGDNEQFF.

Only one count was recorded for this clone. The rearrangement links TRBV7-2 to TRBJ2-1, with TRBD2 identical over 13 bases. The junction had 9 bases not matched to a gene; V was cut back by 5 bases and J by 8 bases. The CDR3 consists of 16 residues. Looked up from germline, CDR1 is SGHTA and CDR2 is FQGNSA. The CDR3 region has the DNA TGTGCCAGCAGCCCTTGGACTAGCGGGAGCCAAGATGAGCAGTTCTTC. This translates into CASSPWTSGSQDEQFF.

The chain uses TRBV27 and TRBJ2-3; TRBD2 aligns across 7 bases. CDR1 is MNHEY, CDR2 SMNVEV, per germline (reference sequence). The CDR3 extends over 18 amino acids. V lost 5 bases and J lost 14; bases outside the gene matches: 28. CDR3 in amino acids: CASSPLGGGVPMAPGRYF. The CDR3 region has the DNA TGTGCCAGCAGTCCGCTCGGTGGGGGGGTTCCCATGGCCCCCGGAAGGTATTTT.

This clone was recorded only once. V gene TRBV7-6 combines with J gene TRBJ2-1; 8 bases align to TRBD2. The CDR3 has 15 amino acids. Germline assignment: CDR1 SGHVS and CDR2 FNYEAQ. The V gene end was trimmed by 4 bases and the J gene end by 9 bases; junction bases not matched to a gene: 11. CDR3 DNA: TGTGCCAGCAGCTCGACCCCGGGACTAGGGAGTGAGCAGTTCTTC. It encodes CASSSTPGLGSEQFF.

V is TRBV19 and J is TRBJ2-1; TRBD2 agrees at 14 bases. J gave up 6 bases and V 5 bases, and 6 bases lay outside the gene matches. The germline V gene encodes CDR1 LNHDA and CDR2 SQIVND (reference sequence). The CDR3 spans 16 residues. The CDR3 sequence: CASSGTSGSYLNEQFF. The CDR3 DNA sequence: TGTGCCAGTAGTGGGACTAGCGGGAGTTACCTCAATGAGCAGTTCTTC.

The gene calls are TRBV7-2 and TRBJ2-1, with TRBD1 matching over 7 bases. The V gene's germline CDR1 is SGHTA and CDR2 FQGNSA. This CDR3 is 19 amino acids long. After removal of 1 base from V and 3 bases from J, the junction contained 15 bases not matched to a gene. The CDR3 region has the DNA TGTGCCAGCAGCTTAGAGGTTTTGACGGGGACAGAGGTCTACAATGAGCAGTTCTTC. This codes for CASSLEVLTGTEVYNEQFF.

V is TRBV9 and J is TRBJ2-7, with D maybe TRBD1 (6 bases). CDR3 length equals 15 residues. Deletions cut 1 base from V and 1 base from J, with 12 bases between. Germline V gives CDR1 SGDLS, CDR2 YYNGEE. CDR3: CASSVWPGASYEQYF. For the CDR3, the DNA is TGTGCCAGCAGCGTATGGCCAGGGGCTTCCTACGAGCAGTACTTC.